This TCR beta chain was identified during a study of shared clonotypes between healthy human individuals. Study findings and constraints: Genetic and exposure-history diversity was limited by the small donor number. The four-donor shared clonotypes exceeded non-shared clonotypes in generation probability, with non-shared ones scoring lower. A few donors had 4% to 6.5% of their naive CD4 clonotypes in common.

The CDR3 runs to 15 residues. V was trimmed by 3 bases and J by 2 bases, leaving 11 bases between them. The germline CDR1 and CDR2 sequences are SGHRS and YFSETQ. It was across several immunoSEQ plates that each subset's genomic DNA was evenly split. This table comes from immunoSEQ multiplex PCR, and its TCRdb copy is limited to in-frame clones, with some not included. This repertoire shows some 2,000,000 clones, roughly 95% found once; its top ten account for around 0.13%. This clone has a single count. Its antigen is currently unknown. This clonotype was sampled from a man between 18 and 29 years old in good health. The chain couples TRBV5-1 to TRBJ2-2; D may be TRBD1 (5 bases). Material: naive CD4+ T cells sorted from blood. Subset indicated: CD45RA+ positively selected. The CDR3 region has the DNA TGCGCCAGCAGCTCGACAGTTCGTAACACCGGGGAGCTGTTTTTT. This translates into CASSSTVRNTGELFF.